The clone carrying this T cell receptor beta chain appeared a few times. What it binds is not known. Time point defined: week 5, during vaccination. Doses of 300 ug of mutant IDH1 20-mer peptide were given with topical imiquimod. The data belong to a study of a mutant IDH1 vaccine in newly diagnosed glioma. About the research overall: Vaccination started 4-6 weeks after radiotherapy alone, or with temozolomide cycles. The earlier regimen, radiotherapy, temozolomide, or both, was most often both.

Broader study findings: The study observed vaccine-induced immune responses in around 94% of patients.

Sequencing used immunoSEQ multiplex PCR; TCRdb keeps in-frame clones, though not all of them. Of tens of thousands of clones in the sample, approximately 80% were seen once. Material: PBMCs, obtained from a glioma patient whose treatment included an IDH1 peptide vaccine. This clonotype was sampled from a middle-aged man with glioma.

In nucleotides, the CDR3 is TGTGCCAGTTCCTATACCGGGGCTGAAGCTTTCTTT. This sequence encodes CASSYTGAEAFF. The chain joins TRBV19 to TRBJ1-1; D remains unclear. The CDR3 sequence is 12 residues long. V was trimmed by 8 bases and J by 6 bases, leaving 13 bases between them. CDR1 is LNHDA and CDR2 is SQIVND in the germline V gene (reference sequence).